This T cell receptor beta chain was recovered during a study of blood T cells in healthy people across ages. Study-wide results and caveats: Higher diversity and more naive CD4+ cells were features of long-lived donors, compared to aged donors.

Note on this clonotype: Its antigen is not known.

V was shortened by 3 bases and J by 7 bases, with 12 bases between the two germline ends. Per the germline V gene, CDR1 is LGHNA and CDR2 is YSLEER. The CDR3 spans 13 residues. Per-sample yields of isolated PBMCs were at least 6 million. With a J-beta primer mix and a sample-barcoded 5' primer, a second PCR ran about 7 to 12 cycles. TCRdb analysed the 5' RACE reads with MiXCR anew, one entry per CDR3 protein. The repertoire holds approximately 1.5 million distinct CDR3 sequences, with 40% to 45% as singletons. This chain joins TRBV4-3 and TRBJ1-2; possible D gene TRBD1, 6 bases. Material: blood. The clonotype was recovered from a woman younger than 30 in good health. CDR3 residues: CASSHVDSGGYTF. DNA for the CDR3: TGCGCCAGCAGCCATGTGGACAGTGGTGGCTACACCTTC.